This record looks at one TCR beta chain sequence and its context. Its antigen is not identified. The T cells that were sequenced for TCR beta were CD8+ and CD4+ cells from blood. The healthy controls were matched to patients by age and sex. This specimen belongs to a study of CD8 T cells in Susac syndrome. Germline V lookup: CDR1 LNHNV, CDR2 YYDKDF (reference sequence). Trimming shortened V by 1 base and J by 8 bases, and 17 bases separated the two germline ends. The CDR3 runs to 15 residues. Broader study findings: The study's TCR sequencing and HLA analysis drew on a certain number of individuals. That number was acknowledged as relatively small.

RNA totalling roughly 0.45 to 1 ug underwent reverse transcription with random hexamers. It was immunoSEQ multiplex PCR that amplified TCR beta CDR3 across 54 Vbeta and 13 Jbeta. TCRdb itself ran the immunoSEQ multiplex PCR reads through MiXCR, one entry per CDR3 protein. The sample consists of 150,000 or so distinct CDR3 sequences, about 93% of them appearing once. The chain couples TRBV15 to TRBJ1-2, with a tentative D call TRBD1 (5 bases). The clonotype was recovered from a human donor in good health. The sequenced sample consisted of CD4+ T cells from PBMCs. This CDR3 reads CATSRVVGTAGGYTF. The DNA for the CDR3 is TGTGCCACCAGCAGAGTAGTTGGGACGGCTGGAGGCTACACCTTC.